This T cell receptor beta chain came from a study of blood T cells in healthy people across ages. About this clonotype itself: Its target is not known.

Whole-study findings and limits: Naive T cell percentage and TCR beta diversity correlated strongly. Changes in expanded clonotypes were possibly confounded, as the CMV status of donors was unknown. Naive CD4+ cell counts and diversity both ran higher in long-lived than in aged donors.

V shed 0 bases and J shed 2 bases, with 18 bases lying between them. Germline loops: CDR1 MNHEY, CDR2 SVGAGI. The CDR3 is made up of 18 amino acids. The use of a sample-barcoded 5' primer and a J-beta primer mix characterized a second PCR of 7 to 11 cycles. TCRdb reprocessed the 5' RACE reads with MiXCR, giving one entry per CDR3 protein. The table lists approximately 800,000 distinct CDR3 sequences, roughly 40% of them singletons. Researchers collected about 10 milliliters of peripheral blood from every single donor. The source of this sequence is a man aged 18 to 35 in good health. The chain employs TRBV6-5 and TRBJ2-3; the D gene is possibly TRBD1 (6 bases). Sequenced: blood. CDR3 in DNA: TGTGCCAGCAGTTACTCTCGGGACAATTCCGTTCTCACAGATACGCAGTATTTT. It translates to CASSYSRDNSVLTDTQYF.